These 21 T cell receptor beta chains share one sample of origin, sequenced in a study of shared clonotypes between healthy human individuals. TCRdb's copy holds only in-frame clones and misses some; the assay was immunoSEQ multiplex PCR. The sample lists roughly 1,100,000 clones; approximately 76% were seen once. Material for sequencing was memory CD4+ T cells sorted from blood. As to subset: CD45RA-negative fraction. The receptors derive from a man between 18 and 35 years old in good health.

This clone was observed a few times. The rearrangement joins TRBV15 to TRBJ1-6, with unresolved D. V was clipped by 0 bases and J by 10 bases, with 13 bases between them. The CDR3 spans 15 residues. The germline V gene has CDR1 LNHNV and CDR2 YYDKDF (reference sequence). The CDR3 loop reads CATSRDLGGQSPLHF. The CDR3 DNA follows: TGTGCCACCAGCAGAGATTTGGGCGGGCAGTCACCCCTCCACTTT.

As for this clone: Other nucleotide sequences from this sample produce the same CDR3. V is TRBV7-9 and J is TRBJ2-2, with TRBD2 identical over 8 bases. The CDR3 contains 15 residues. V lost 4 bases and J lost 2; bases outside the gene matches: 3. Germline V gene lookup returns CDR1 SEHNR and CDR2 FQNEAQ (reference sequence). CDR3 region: CASSSRTSNTGELFF. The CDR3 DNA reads TGTGCCAGCAGCTCTAGGACTAGCAACACCGGGGAGCTGTTTTTT.

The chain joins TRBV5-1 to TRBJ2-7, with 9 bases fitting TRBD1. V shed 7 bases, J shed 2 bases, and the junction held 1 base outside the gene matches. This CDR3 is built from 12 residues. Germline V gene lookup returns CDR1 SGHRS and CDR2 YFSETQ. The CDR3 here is CASWTGAYEQYF. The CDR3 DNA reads TGCGCCAGCTGGACAGGGGCCTACGAGCAGTACTTC.

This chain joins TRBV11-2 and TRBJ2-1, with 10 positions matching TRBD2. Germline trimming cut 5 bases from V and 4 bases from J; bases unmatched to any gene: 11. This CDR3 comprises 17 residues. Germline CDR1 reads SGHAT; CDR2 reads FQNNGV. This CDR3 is CASSIGRTSGRYNEQFF. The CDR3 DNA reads TGTGCCAGCAGCATAGGGAGGACTAGCGGCAGATACAATGAGCAGTTCTTC.

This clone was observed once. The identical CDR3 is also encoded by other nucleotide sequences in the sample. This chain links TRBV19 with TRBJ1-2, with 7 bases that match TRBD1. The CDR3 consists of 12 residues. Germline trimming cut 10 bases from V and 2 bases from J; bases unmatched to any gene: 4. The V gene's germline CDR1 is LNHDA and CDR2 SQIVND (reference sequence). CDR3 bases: TGTGCCACCAGACAGGGAAACTATGGCTACACCTTC. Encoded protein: CATRQGNYGYTF.

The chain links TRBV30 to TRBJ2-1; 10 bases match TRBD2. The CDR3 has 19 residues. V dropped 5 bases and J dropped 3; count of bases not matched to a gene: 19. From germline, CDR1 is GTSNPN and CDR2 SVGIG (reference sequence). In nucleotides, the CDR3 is TGTGCCTGGTCCACAATCATAGCGGGGGGACTCTCTCGCTACAATGAGCAGTTCTTC. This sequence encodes CAWSTIIAGGLSRYNEQFF. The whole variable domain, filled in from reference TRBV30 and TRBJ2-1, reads SQTIHQWPATLVQPVGSPLSLECTVEGTSNPNLYWYRQAAGRGLQLLFYSVGIGQISSEVPQNLSASRPQDRQFILSSKKLLLSDSGFYLCAWSTIIAGGLSRYNEQFFGPGTRLTVL.

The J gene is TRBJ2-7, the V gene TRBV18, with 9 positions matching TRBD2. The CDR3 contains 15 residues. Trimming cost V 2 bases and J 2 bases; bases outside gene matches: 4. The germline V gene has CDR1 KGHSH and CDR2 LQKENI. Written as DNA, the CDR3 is TGTGCCAGCTCACCAGCGGCGGGGGGGACCTACGAGCAGTACTTC. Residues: CASSPAAGGTYEQYF.

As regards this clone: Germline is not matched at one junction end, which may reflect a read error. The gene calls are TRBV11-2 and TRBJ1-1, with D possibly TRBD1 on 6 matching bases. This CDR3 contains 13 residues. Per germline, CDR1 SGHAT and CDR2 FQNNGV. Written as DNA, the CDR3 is TGCGCCAGCAGCCAAATCAGGGGCACTGAAGCTTTCTTT. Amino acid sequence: CASSQIRGTEAFF.

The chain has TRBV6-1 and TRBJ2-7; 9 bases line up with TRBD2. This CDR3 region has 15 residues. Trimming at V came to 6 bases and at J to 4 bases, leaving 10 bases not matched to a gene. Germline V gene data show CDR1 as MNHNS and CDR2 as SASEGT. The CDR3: CASRGGAGGQYEQYF. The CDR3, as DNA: TGTGCCAGCAGGGGAGGAGCGGGGGGTCAATACGAGCAGTACTTC.

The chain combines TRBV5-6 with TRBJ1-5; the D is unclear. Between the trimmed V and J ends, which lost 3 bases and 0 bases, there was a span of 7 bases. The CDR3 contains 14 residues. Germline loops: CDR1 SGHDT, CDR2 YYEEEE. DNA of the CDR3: TGTGCCAGCAGCTCCTTATATAGCAATCAGCCCCAGCATTTT. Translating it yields CASSSLYSNQPQHF.

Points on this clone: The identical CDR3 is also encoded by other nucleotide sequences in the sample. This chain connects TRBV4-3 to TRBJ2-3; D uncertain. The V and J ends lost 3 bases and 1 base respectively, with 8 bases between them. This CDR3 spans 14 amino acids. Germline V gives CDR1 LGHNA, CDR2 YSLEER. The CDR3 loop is CASSQERGTDTQYF. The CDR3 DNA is TGCGCCAGCAGCCAGGAGAGAGGCACAGATACGCAGTATTTT.

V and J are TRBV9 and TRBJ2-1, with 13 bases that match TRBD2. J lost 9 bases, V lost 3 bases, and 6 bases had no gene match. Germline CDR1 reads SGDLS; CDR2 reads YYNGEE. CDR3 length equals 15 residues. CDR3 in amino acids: CASSGKTSGRFEQFF. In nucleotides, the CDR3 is TGTGCCAGCAGCGGAAAGACTAGCGGGAGGTTTGAGCAGTTCTTC.

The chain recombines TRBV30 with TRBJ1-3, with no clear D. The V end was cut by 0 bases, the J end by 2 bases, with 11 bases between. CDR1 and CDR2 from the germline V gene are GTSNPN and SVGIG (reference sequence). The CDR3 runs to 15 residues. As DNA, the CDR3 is TGTGCCTGGAGTGTACCAGCCGGGACTGGAAACACCATATATTTT. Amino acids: CAWSVPAGTGNTIYF. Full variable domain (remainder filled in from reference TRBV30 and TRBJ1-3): SQTIHQWPATLVQPVGSPLSLECTVEGTSNPNLYWYRQAAGRGLQLLFYSVGIGQISSEVPQNLSASRPQDRQFILSSKKLLLSDSGFYLCAWSVPAGTGNTIYFGEGSWLTVV.

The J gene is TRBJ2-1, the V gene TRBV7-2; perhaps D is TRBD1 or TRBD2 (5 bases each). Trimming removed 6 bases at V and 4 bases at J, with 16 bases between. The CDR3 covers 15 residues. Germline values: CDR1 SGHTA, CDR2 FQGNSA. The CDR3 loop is CASRLTWGLYNEQFF. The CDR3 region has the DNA TGTGCCAGCAGATTAACTTGGGGGTTGTACAATGAGCAGTTCTTC.

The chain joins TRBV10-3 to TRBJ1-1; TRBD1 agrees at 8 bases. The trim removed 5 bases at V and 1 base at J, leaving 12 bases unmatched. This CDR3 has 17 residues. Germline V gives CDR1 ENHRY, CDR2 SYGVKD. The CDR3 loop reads CAISLAGGPAPNTEAFF. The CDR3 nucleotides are TGTGCCATCAGTTTAGCAGGGGGCCCGGCCCCGAACACTGAAGCTTTCTTT.

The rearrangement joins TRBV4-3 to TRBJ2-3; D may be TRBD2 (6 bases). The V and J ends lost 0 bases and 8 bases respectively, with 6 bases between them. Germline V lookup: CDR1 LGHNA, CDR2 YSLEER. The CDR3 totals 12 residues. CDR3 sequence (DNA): TGCGCCAGCAGCCAAGAAGCGGGTACGCAGTATTTT. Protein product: CASSQEAGTQYF.

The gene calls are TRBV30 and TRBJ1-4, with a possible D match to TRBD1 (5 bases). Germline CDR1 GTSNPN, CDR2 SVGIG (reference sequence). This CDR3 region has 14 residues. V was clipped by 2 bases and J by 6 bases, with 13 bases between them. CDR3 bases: TGTGCCTGGAGTTCAGGGAATAGAGATGAAAAACTGTTTTTT. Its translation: CAWSSGNRDEKLFF.

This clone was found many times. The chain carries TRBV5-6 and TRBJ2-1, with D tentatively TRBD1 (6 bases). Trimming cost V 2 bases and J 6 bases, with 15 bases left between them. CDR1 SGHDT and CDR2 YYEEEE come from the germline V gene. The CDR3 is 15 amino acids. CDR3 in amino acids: CASSLGGSSFNEQFF. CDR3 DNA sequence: TGTGCCAGCAGCTTAGGGGGTTCTAGCTTCAATGAGCAGTTCTTC.

CDR3: CASSIMYQETQYF. CDR3 in DNA: TGTGCCAGCAGCATCATGTACCAAGAGACCCAGTACTTC. The V call is TRBV7-2, the J call TRBJ2-5; no reliable D call. CDR1 is SGHTA, CDR2 FQGNSA, per germline. The CDR3 is 13 residues long. Trimming left V 5 bases short and J 0 bases short, with 7 bases between.

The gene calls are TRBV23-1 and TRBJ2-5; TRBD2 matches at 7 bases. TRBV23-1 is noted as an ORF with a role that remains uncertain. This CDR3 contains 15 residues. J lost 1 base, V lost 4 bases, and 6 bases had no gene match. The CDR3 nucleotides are TGCGCCAGCAGTCTTATGCGGGAGTCCCAAGAGACCCAGTACTTC. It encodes CASSLMRESQETQYF.

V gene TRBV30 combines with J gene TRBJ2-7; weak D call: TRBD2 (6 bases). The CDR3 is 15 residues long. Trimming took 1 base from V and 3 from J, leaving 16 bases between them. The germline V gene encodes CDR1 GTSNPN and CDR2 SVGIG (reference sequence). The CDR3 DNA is TGTGCCTGGAGTGCTTCGACTAGTCGGATCTACGAGCAGTACTTC. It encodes CAWSASTSRIYEQYF.